This TCR beta chain was retrieved from a study of T-cell memory formation after mild COVID-19. The CDR3 extends over 14 amino acids. Germline-derived CDR1 and CDR2 are SGHRS and YFSETQ. Trimming removed 4 bases from V and 1 base from J, with 11 bases in between. This clonotype was seen a few times. TCRdb re-called the 5' RACE reads through MiXCR, storing one row per CDR3 protein. Altogether around 260,000 distinct CDR3 sequences are present, under 20% being singletons, with the ten largest covering roughly a fifth. The sequence came from a man aged 18 to 29 who had mild COVID-19 (a few samples of this study predate the infection). Cell type and time point are not known. The chain carries TRBV5-1 and TRBJ1-1; unclear D gene. The sample was PBMCs or a T cell subset sorted from them (not recorded which). The CDR3: CASSPYSENTEAFF. The CDR3 nucleotides read TGCGCCAGCAGCCCATACTCAGAGAACACTGAAGCTTTCTTT.